Each of the 9 T cell receptor beta chains below was sequenced from the same sample in a study of cytomegalovirus exposure and HLA in healthy donors. The PCR contained 60 Vbeta and 13 Jbeta primers. Generated by immunoSEQ multiplex PCR, the TCRdb table keeps only in-frame clones and is missing some. This sample yields 180,000 or so clones, of which 70% to 85% are seen a single time; approximately 3.7% belongs to the top ten. Input material: PBMCs. The receptors originated from a woman aged 55 to 70 in good health and CMV-seropositive.

This chain joins TRBV28 and TRBJ2-7; 10 bases fit TRBD2. V lost 5 bases to trimming and J lost 3 bases; unmatched junction nucleotides: 10. The CDR3 runs 16 residues. Germline values: CDR1 MDHEN, CDR2 SYDVKM. The CDR3 DNA sequence: TGTGCCAGCAGTACAATAGCGGGAGGCCTAGGCTACGAGCAGTACTTC. Amino acids: CASSTIAGGLGYEQYF.

The CDR3 spells CASSHDPQRGNNEQFF. CDR3 DNA: TGTGCCAGCAGCCACGACCCCCAGCGGGGTAACAATGAGCAGTTCTTC. The rearrangement uses TRBV5-4 and TRBJ2-1, with 7 positions matching TRBD2. From germline, CDR1 is SGHNT and CDR2 YYREEE (reference sequence). V lost 4 bases and J lost 5; bases outside the gene matches: 12. The CDR3 totals 16 residues.

A few counts support this clone. The chain combines TRBV5-4 with TRBJ2-7; 9 positions agree with TRBD1. Germline V lookup: CDR1 SGHNT, CDR2 YYREEE (reference sequence). CDR3 length: 16 residues. J gave up 4 bases and V 4 bases, and 12 bases lay outside the gene matches. CDR3 DNA: TGTGCCAGCAGCCCGGAGGGGGGACAGGGAATGTACGAGCAGTACTTC. It translates to CASSPEGGQGMYEQYF. Complete variable domain (other parts from reference TRBV5-4 and TRBJ2-7): ETGVTQSPTHLIKTRGQQVTLRCSSQSGHNTVSWYQQALGQGPQFIFQYYREEENGRGNFPPRFSGLQFPNYSSELNVNALELDDSALYLCASSPEGGQGMYEQYFGPGTRLTVT.

The chain carries TRBV11-1 and TRBJ1-1; a weak D match, TRBD1 (5 bases). The CDR3 contains 15 residues. CDR1 SGHAT and CDR2 FQDESV come from the germline V gene (reference sequence). Between the trimmed V and J ends, which lost 1 base and 0 bases, there was a span of 9 bases. The CDR3 DNA reads as TGTGCCAGCAGCTTAGGAACAGGTTTGAACACTGAAGCTTTCTTT. This sequence encodes CASSLGTGLNTEAFF.

The CDR3 nucleotides read TGTGCCACCCGGGACAGGGCCTCTGGGGCCAACGTCCTGACTTTC. Encoded protein: CATRDRASGANVLTF. The chain is built from TRBV10-3 and TRBJ2-6, with 9 bases that match TRBD1. Germline assignment: CDR1 ENHRY and CDR2 SYGVKD. This CDR3 is built from 15 residues. After removal of 10 bases from V and 0 bases from J, the junction contained 4 bases not matched to a gene.

For this clone: One end of the junction does not line up with germline, which may come from a read error. V and J are TRBV18 and TRBJ1-1; 10 nucleotides line up with TRBD1. Germline V gene lookup returns CDR1 KGHSH and CDR2 LQKENI. The CDR3 runs to 14 residues. CDR3 sequence (DNA): TGTGCCAGCTCACCGGGACAGGGGAACGCTGAAGCTTTCTTT. Protein sequence: CASSPGQGNAEAFF.

The V and J genes are TRBV11-3 and TRBJ2-7, with 8 bases aligning to TRBD1. The CDR3 length is 15 residues. CDR1 SGHNT and CDR2 YENEEA come from the germline V gene. The ends lost 3 bases at V and 4 bases at J; junction bases unmatched: 8. Here the CDR3 DNA reads TGTGCCAGCAGCTTCGGACAGGGTCTTGATTACGAGCAGTACTTC. Its protein is CASSFGQGLDYEQYF.

The rearrangement links TRBV30 to TRBJ1-6; 7 bases agree with TRBD1. Germline V CDR1 and CDR2: GTSNPN, SVGIG (reference sequence). The CDR3 contains 16 residues. V lost 3 bases, J lost 5 bases, and 10 bases stayed unmatched. CDR3: CAWRGAGTVDNSPLHF. In DNA form, the CDR3 reads TGTGCCTGGAGGGGGGCCGGGACAGTAGATAATTCACCCCTCCACTTT.

Only a few counts were recorded for this clone. One junction end disagrees with the germline gene, perhaps due to a read error. V is TRBV7-9 and J is TRBJ1-1; the D is unclear. CDR1 SEHNR and CDR2 FQNEAQ come from the germline V gene (reference sequence). The CDR3 is 15 amino acids. CDR3 bases: TGTACCAGCAGCCGACATACGCGGGGGAACACTGAAGCTTTCTTT. Encoded protein: CTSSRHTRGNTEAFF.